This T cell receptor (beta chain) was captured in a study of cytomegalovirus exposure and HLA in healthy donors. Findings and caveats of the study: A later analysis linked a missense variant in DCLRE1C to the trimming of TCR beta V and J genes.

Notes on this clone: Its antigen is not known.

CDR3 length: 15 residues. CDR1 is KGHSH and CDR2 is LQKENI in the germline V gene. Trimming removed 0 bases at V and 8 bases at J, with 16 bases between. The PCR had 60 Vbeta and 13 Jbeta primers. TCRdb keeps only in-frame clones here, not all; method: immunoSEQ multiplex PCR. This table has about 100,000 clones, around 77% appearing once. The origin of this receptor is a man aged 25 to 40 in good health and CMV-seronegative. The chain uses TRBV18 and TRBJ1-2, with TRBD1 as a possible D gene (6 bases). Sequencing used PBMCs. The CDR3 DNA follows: TGTGCCAGCTCACCACCTCGGGCAGGGGAGTACGGCTACACCTTC. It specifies CASSPPRAGEYGYTF. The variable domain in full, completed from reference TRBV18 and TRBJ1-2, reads NAGVMQNPRHLVRRRGQEARLRCSPMKGHSHVYWYRQLPEEGLKFMVYLQKENIIDESGMPKERFSAEFPKEGPSILRIQQVVRGDSAAYFCASSPPRAGEYGYTFGSGTRLTVV.